This T cell receptor beta chain was profiled in a study of T cells in Graves' hyperthyroidism and ophthalmopathy. Graves' hyperthyroidism was deemed stable given no ophthalmopathy progression within 18 months. Of note for this clonotype: Antigen specificity is unknown.

Study-wide points: Most thyroid clonotypes that were expanded above 0.001 also turned up in blood.

RNA transcripts served as the template for amplifying TCR beta CDR3 regions. TCR CDR3 underwent first-round RT-PCR with the HTBI primer set. TCRdb reprocessed the multiplex PCR reads with MiXCR, giving one entry per CDR3 protein. Of around 440,000 distinct CDR3 sequences listed, 15% to 19% are singletons. The CDR3 length is 12 residues. Trimming stripped 2 bases from V and 5 bases from J, with 3 bases between. Per germline, CDR1 LNHDA and CDR2 SQIVND (reference sequence). The sequence derives from a woman under 30 with Graves' hyperthyroidism. Material for sequencing was blood. This chain uses TRBV19 with TRBJ2-2; D ambiguous. The CDR3 spells CASSISTGELFF. The CDR3 bases are TGTGCCAGTAGTATATCTACCGGGGAGCTGTTTTTT.